The rows below give T cell receptor beta chains drawn from one sample of a study of identical twins. TCRdb reprocessed the 5' RACE reads via MiXCR and lists one record per CDR3 protein. The sample includes 700,000 to 950,000 distinct CDR3 sequences, 9% to 15% seen only once; the top ten take around 1.6%. Separately, the same data were catalogued under a study of yellow fever vaccine responses in identical twins.

The sample was PBMCs. The receptors derive from a woman between 18 and 30 years old in good health. Both conserved end residues are part of each CDR3. A D gene is named only where the DNA matches it firmly. Clone size appears in some rows only: once, few, many, or a class for an expanded clone.

V	J	length	size	D	CDR3	DNA
TRBV6-2/TRBV6-3	TRBJ2-5	16	few	NA	CASLPVGRLKGETQYF	TGTGCCAGCCTCCCGGTCGGACGCCTAAAAGGGGAGACCCAGTACTTC
TRBV28	TRBJ2-7	14	few	NA	CASSFMGVYYEQYF	TGTGCCAGCAGTTTCATGGGGGTATACTACGAGCAGTACTTC
TRBV20-1	TRBJ2-2	16	NA	TRBD2	CSARETSGTDTGELFF	TGCAGTGCTAGGGAGACTAGCGGGACTGACACCGGGGAGCTGTTTTTT
TRBV12-3/TRBV12-4	TRBJ2-3	12	few	NA	CASSQGIDTQYF	TGTGCCAGCAGCCAGGGGATAGATACGCAGTATTTT
TRBV15	TRBJ1-5	15	few	NA	CATSRDGGGGQPQHF	TGTGCCACCAGCAGAGATGGGGGAGGTGGTCAGCCCCAGCATTTT
TRBV10-1	TRBJ2-5	16	few	NA	CASSGLGGSSQETQYF	TGCGCCAGCAGTGGCTTAGGGGGTTCGAGCCAAGAGACCCAGTACTTC
TRBV5-1	TRBJ2-1	16	NA	TRBD1	CASSLGLGQPPSEQFF	TGCGCCAGCAGCTTGGGCCTGGGACAGCCACCCAGTGAACAGTTCTTC
TRBV12-3/TRBV12-4	TRBJ1-5	15	few	NA	CASSFGQFSNQPQHF	TGTGCCAGCAGTTTCGGACAGTTTAGCAATCAGCCCCAGCATTTT
TRBV5-1	TRBJ2-2	19	few	TRBD2	CASSLWTSGGPQSTGELFF	TGCGCCAGCAGCCTGTGGACTAGCGGGGGCCCTCAGAGCACCGGGGAGCTGTTTTTT
TRBV20-1	TRBJ2-3	15	NA	TRBD2	CSARSGLAGSNTQYF	TGCAGTGCTAGGTCGGGGCTAGCGGGGAGCAATACGCAGTATTTT
TRBV28	TRBJ2-3	16	few	TRBD2	CASTGLAGIEGDTQYF	TGTGCCAGCACGGGACTAGCGGGAATTGAGGGAGATACGCAGTATTTT
TRBV12-3/TRBV12-4	TRBJ2-5	19	few	NA	CASTSRSTWAPLAGETQYF	TGTGCCAGCACCTCAAGGTCCACTTGGGCACCTTTGGCCGGGGAGACCCAGTACTTC
TRBV7-6	TRBJ2-3	15	many	NA	CASSIRGMNTDTQYF	TGTGCCAGCAGCATCCGCGGGATGAACACAGATACGCAGTATTTT
TRBV20-1	TRBJ2-1	13	NA	TRBD2	CSAGRGLYSEQFF	TGCAGTGCCGGGCGGGGGTTATACAGTGAGCAGTTCTTC
TRBV6-1	TRBJ1-4	18	few	TRBD1	CASRLTGTGLATNEKLFF	TGTGCCAGCAGACTAACCGGGACAGGGTTAGCAACTAATGAAAAACTGTTTTTT
TRBV12-3/TRBV12-4	TRBJ2-3	15	many	TRBD2	CASSLSGRSPDTQYF	TGTGCCAGCAGTCTTAGCGGGAGAAGCCCAGATACGCAGTATTTT
TRBV5-1	TRBJ2-3	19	NA	TRBD2	CASSKKLLAGGVVTDTQYF	TGCGCCAGCAGCAAAAAACTGCTAGCGGGAGGTGTTGTGACAGATACGCAGTATTTT
TRBV6-6	TRBJ2-7	12	NA	NA	CASGAQTYEQYF	TGTGCCAGCGGGGCACAGACCTACGAGCAGTACTTC
TRBV29-1	TRBJ1-1	15	once	TRBD1	CSVTGAGGLNTEAFF	TGCAGCGTAACCGGGGCAGGGGGCTTAAACACTGAAGCTTTCTTT
TRBV20-1	TRBJ1-2	14	NA	TRBD1	CSAIGARGGYGYTF	TGCAGTGCTATCGGGGCCAGGGGGGGCTATGGCTACACCTTC
TRBV29-1	TRBJ2-5	13	few	TRBD2	CSGTLAGVETQYF	TGCAGCGGAACACTAGCGGGAGTAGAGACCCAGTACTTC
TRBV12-3/TRBV12-4	TRBJ2-1	16	few	TRBD2	CASSSPSGRPFDEQFF	TGTGCCAGCAGCTCCCCGAGCGGGAGACCCTTCGATGAGCAGTTCTTC
TRBV13	TRBJ2-1	17	NA	TRBD1	CASSHSLRDRPYNEQFF	TGTGCCAGCAGTCACTCCCTTAGGGACAGGCCCTACAATGAGCAGTTCTTC
TRBV12-3/TRBV12-4	TRBJ2-5	15	NA	NA	CASTSSYSSAETQYF	TGTGCCAGCACCTCCTCTTACTCTAGCGCGGAGACCCAGTACTTC
TRBV12-3/TRBV12-4	TRBJ2-1	17	few	TRBD2	CASSNGLAGVSYNEQFF	TGTGCCAGCAGTAACGGACTAGCGGGAGTATCCTACAATGAGCAGTTCTTC
TRBV28	TRBJ2-5	16	NA	TRBD2	CASSIGLAGGQETQYF	TGTGCCAGCAGTATCGGACTAGCGGGAGGTCAAGAGACCCAGTACTTC
TRBV2	TRBJ2-1	13	few	NA	CASSVIAHNEQFF	TGTGCCAGCAGTGTAATAGCTCACAATGAGCAGTTCTTC
TRBV6-1	TRBJ2-6	16	few	TRBD1	CASRSQGSSGANVLTF	TGTGCCAGCAGGTCACAGGGGTCCTCTGGGGCCAACGTCCTGACTTTC
TRBV18	TRBJ2-1	19	NA	TRBD2	CASSPPPYAGGGTLSPEFF	TGTGCCAGCTCACCCCCGCCCTATGCCGGGGGGGGAACTCTTTCTCCTGAGTTCTTC
TRBV10-3	TRBJ1-5	14	few	NA	CATTTGQPNQPQHF	TGTGCCACCACCACTGGACAGCCAAATCAGCCCCAGCATTTT
TRBV7-2	TRBJ2-7	17	many	NA	CASSLTDWQDASYEQYF	TGTGCCAGCAGCTTAACTGACTGGCAGGATGCGTCCTACGAGCAGTACTTC
TRBV12-3/TRBV12-4	TRBJ1-5	17	few	NA	CASSLGGVPFADQPQHF	TGTGCCAGCAGTTTAGGAGGGGTCCCTTTCGCGGATCAGCCCCAGCATTTT
TRBV5-1	TRBJ2-3	16	NA	TRBD2	CACSPRSGGAVDTQYF	TGCGCCTGCAGCCCCCGCTCCGGGGGGGCCGTAGATACGCAGTATTTT
TRBV12-3/TRBV12-4	TRBJ1-5	14	few	NA	CASSFGGVHQPQHF	TGTGCCAGCAGTTTCGGGGGGGTTCATCAGCCCCAGCATTTT
TRBV3-1	TRBJ1-2	16	NA	NA	CASSQDRGLRGYGYTF	TGTGCCAGCAGCCAAGATCGCGGGCTCCGCGGCTATGGCTACACCTTC
TRBV10-3	TRBJ2-6	16	NA	NA	CAITELGPSGANVLTF	TGTGCCATCACCGAACTCGGTCCCTCTGGGGCCAACGTCCTGACTTTC
TRBV6-5	TRBJ2-7	13	few	NA	CASSYSNRREQYF	TGTGCCAGCAGTTACTCGAACCGGCGGGAGCAGTACTTC
TRBV15	TRBJ2-7	15	few	TRBD1	CATSRAGTGVYEQYF	TGTGCCACCAGCAGAGCCGGGACAGGGGTCTACGAGCAGTACTTC
TRBV7-9	TRBJ2-5	12	many	NA	CASSPGSETQYF	TGTGCCAGCAGTCCGGGGTCGGAGACCCAGTACTTC
TRBV20-1	TRBJ2-1	14	NA	NA	CSVPPDHSYNEQFF	TGCAGTGTACCTCCGGACCACTCCTACAATGAGCAGTTCTTC
TRBV28	TRBJ2-7	12	many	NA	CASSLAPYEQYF	TGTGCCAGCAGTTTGGCCCCCTACGAGCAGTACTTC
TRBV28	TRBJ1-5	13	few	NA	CASSANLIRPQHF	TGTGCCAGCAGTGCCAACTTAATTCGGCCCCAGCATTTT
TRBV20-1	TRBJ2-3	15	few	TRBD2	CSAREAGTRVGTQYF	TGCAGTGCTAGAGAAGCCGGGACTAGGGTGGGTACGCAGTATTTT
TRBV12-3/TRBV12-4	TRBJ2-4	13	few	NA	CTSSLDPRNIQYF	TGTACCAGCAGTTTAGATCCTCGGAACATTCAGTACTTC
TRBV20-1	TRBJ2-3	13	once	TRBD1	CSASWDRVDTQYF	TGCAGTGCTAGCTGGGACAGGGTGGATACGCAGTATTTT
TRBV12-3/TRBV12-4	TRBJ1-2	14	NA	NA	CANSPSGSSMGYTF	TGTGCCAACAGCCCCTCGGGCAGTTCCATGGGCTACACCTTC
TRBV12-3/TRBV12-4	TRBJ1-2	13	many	NA	CASTAGVGYGYTF	TGTGCCAGCACCGCAGGGGTGGGGTATGGCTACACCTTC
TRBV6-1	TRBJ2-3	15	few	TRBD1	CASNPGQGAGDTQYF	TGTGCCAGCAATCCGGGACAGGGGGCTGGAGATACGCAGTATTTT
TRBV10-3	TRBJ2-2	18	few	NA	CAIRPPMGGKEGTGELFF	TGTGCCATCCGACCCCCGATGGGCGGGAAGGAAGGCACCGGGGAGCTGTTTTTT
TRBV18	TRBJ2-3	13	NA	NA	CASSRGAADTQYF	TGTGCCAGCTCAAGAGGGGCCGCAGATACGCAGTATTTT
TRBV12-3/TRBV12-4	TRBJ2-1	15	NA	TRBD1	CASSIGQGVFNEQFF	TGTGCCAGCAGCATAGGACAGGGGGTTTTCAATGAGCAGTTCTTC
TRBV3-1	TRBJ1-1	13	few	NA	CASGSGRDTEAFF	TGTGCCAGCGGTTCGGGGAGGGACACTGAAGCTTTCTTT
TRBV5-1	TRBJ2-7	14	few	NA	CASSLEARDYEQYF	TGCGCCAGCAGCTTGGAGGCCAGGGACTACGAGCAGTACTTC
TRBV12-3/TRBV12-4	TRBJ1-4	15	few	NA	CASRLGRSGSEKLFF	TGTGCCAGCAGGCTGGGTCGATCGGGGAGTGAAAAACTGTTTTTT
TRBV7-6	TRBJ2-7	15	once	TRBD2	CASSLEPGGPREQYF	TGTGCCAGCAGCTTAGAACCGGGAGGGCCCCGCGAGCAGTACTTC
TRBV20-1	TRBJ1-2	13	few	TRBD1	CSATTGGDYGYTF	TGCAGTGCGACGACAGGGGGAGACTATGGCTACACCTTC
TRBV12-3/TRBV12-4	TRBJ1-4	16	NA	NA	CASSFKGVTTNEKLFF	TGTGCCAGCAGTTTTAAGGGGGTTACGACTAATGAAAAACTGTTTTTT
TRBV15	TRBJ1-1	15	few	NA	CATSISGRGNTEAFF	TGTGCCACCAGCATTTCCGGCAGGGGTAACACTGAAGCTTTCTTT
TRBV21-1	TRBJ1-2	16	NA	NA	CASSKEPGQEFYGYTF	TGTGCCAGCAGCAAAGAACCGGGACAGGAATTCTATGGCTACACCTTC
TRBV10-3	TRBJ1-1	13	few	NA	CASDEGGNTEAFF	TGTGCCTCCGACGAAGGGGGGAACACTGAAGCTTTCTTT